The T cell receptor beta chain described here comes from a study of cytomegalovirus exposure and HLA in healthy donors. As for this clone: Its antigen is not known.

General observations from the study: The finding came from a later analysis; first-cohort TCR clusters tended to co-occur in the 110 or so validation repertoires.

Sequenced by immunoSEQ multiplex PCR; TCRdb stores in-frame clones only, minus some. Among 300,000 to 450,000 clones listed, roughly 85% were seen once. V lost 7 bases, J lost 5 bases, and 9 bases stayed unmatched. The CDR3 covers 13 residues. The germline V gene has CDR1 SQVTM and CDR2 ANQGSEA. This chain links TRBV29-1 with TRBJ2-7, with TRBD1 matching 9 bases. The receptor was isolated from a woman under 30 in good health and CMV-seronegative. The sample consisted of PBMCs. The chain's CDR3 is CSGGTGYSNEQYF. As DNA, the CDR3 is TGCAGCGGCGGGACAGGGTATAGCAACGAGCAGTACTTC.